Below, 22 T cell receptor beta chains from the same sample are listed, as sequenced in a study of cytomegalovirus exposure and HLA in healthy donors. Primers: 60 Vbeta forward and 13 Jbeta reverse. Using immunoSEQ multiplex PCR, the repertoire was profiled, and TCRdb retains in-frame clones only, with some absent. This table holds about 96,000 clones, about 70% found once. Sequencing input: PBMCs. These TCRs come from a female donor in good health and CMV-seropositive.

The chain joins TRBV20-1 to TRBJ2-1; D is unclear. Trimming pared 3 bases from V and 4 bases from J, leaving 4 bases between. The germline CDR1 and CDR2 sequences are DFQATT and SNEGSKA (reference sequence). The CDR3 length is 11 residues. CDR3 in DNA: TGCAGTGCTAGCCATTACAATGAGCAGTTCTTC. It specifies CSASHYNEQFF.

The chain combines TRBV5-1 with TRBJ2-1; D remains ambiguous. The CDR3 runs 12 residues. Trimming stripped 4 bases from V and 4 bases from J, with 6 bases between. Germline V gene data show CDR1 as SGHRS and CDR2 as YFSETQ. The CDR3 sequence is CASSTDYNEQFF. CDR3 sequence (DNA): TGCGCCAGCAGCACTGATTACAATGAGCAGTTCTTC.

V gene TRBV5-1 combines with J gene TRBJ2-1; D unresolved. The length of the CDR3 is 15 residues. V shed 0 bases and J shed 5 bases, with 12 bases lying between them. The germline gives CDR1 SGHRS, CDR2 YFSETQ. The CDR3 DNA follows: TGCGCCAGCAGCTTGGCGTCCGCGCGGAACAATGAGCAGTTCTTC. Encoded protein: CASSLASARNNEQFF.

The rearrangement uses TRBV14 and TRBJ1-1; maybe TRBD1 (5 bases). The CDR3 is 16 amino acids. Trimming removed 0 bases at V and 7 bases at J, with 18 bases between. Germline CDR1 SGHDN, CDR2 FVKESK. CDR3 loop: CASSQDPDSAVDEAFF. In DNA form, the CDR3 reads TGTGCCAGCAGCCAAGATCCCGACAGCGCCGTGGATGAAGCTTTCTTT.

Remarks on this clone: Other DNA sequences in this sample translate to the same CDR3. The J gene is TRBJ2-5, the V gene TRBV25-1; tentatively, D is TRBD2 (7 bases). V was pared by 0 bases and J by 4 bases, with 21 bases between. CDR3 length: 18 residues. The V gene's germline CDR1 is MGHDK and CDR2 SYGVNS. For the CDR3, the DNA is TGTGCCAGCAGTGAATATCAGGGCTCGGGGGGCAAATCAGAGACCCAGTACTTC. This translates into CASSEYQGSGGKSETQYF.

The chain combines TRBV7-2 with TRBJ2-7; D may be TRBD1 (6 bases). The CDR3 totals 12 residues. CDR1 SGHTA and CDR2 FQGNSA come from the germline V gene. Trimming stripped 3 bases from V and 4 bases from J, with 7 bases between. This CDR3 reads CASSFRGYEQYF. In DNA form, the CDR3 reads TGTGCCAGCAGCTTCAGGGGTTACGAGCAGTACTTC. Filled out from reference TRBV7-2 and TRBJ2-7, the complete variable domain reads GAGVSQSPSNKVTEKGKDVELRCDPISGHTALYWYRQSLGQGLEFLIYFQGNSAPDKSGLPSDRFSAERTGGSVSTLTIQRTQQEDSAVYLCASSFRGYEQYFGPGTRLTVT.

The gene calls are TRBV29-1 and TRBJ1-1; D not resolved. The V end lost 4 bases, the J end lost 5 bases, and 17 bases lay between the germline ends. The length of the CDR3 is 14 residues. Germline CDR1 SQVTM, CDR2 ANQGSEA. CDR3 nucleotide sequence: TGCAGCGTTGGGGTCCGGGCACGGGAGACTGAAGCTTTCTTT. This encodes CSVGVRARETEAFF.

The V call is TRBV11-3, the J call TRBJ2-7; TRBD1 might be the D (6 bases). The V gene lost 4 bases and the J gene lost 1 base, with 8 bases spanning the gap. This CDR3 is built from 13 residues. Germline CDR1 SGHNT, CDR2 YENEEA. The CDR3 coding sequence is TGTGCCAGCAGCTCTACAGGGTCCTACGAGCAGTACTTC. Translating it yields CASSSTGSYEQYF.

The chain has TRBV7-6 and TRBJ2-1, with 7 bases aligning to TRBD1. V lost 5 bases and J lost 10; bases outside the gene matches: 14. Germline V lookup: CDR1 SGHVS, CDR2 FNYEAQ. This CDR3 is built from 15 residues. DNA for the CDR3: TGTGCCAGCAGCCTCGGGACAGCGAGGCGGCAGGAGCAGTTCTTC. This encodes CASSLGTARRQEQFF.

This clone appeared a few times. J is TRBJ1-2 and V is TRBV4-1; 8 bases fit TRBD1. This CDR3 has 15 residues. Trimming removed 3 bases from V and 4 bases from J; junction bases left unmatched: 7. Looked up from germline, CDR1 is MGHRA and CDR2 is YSYEKL. CDR3 sequence: CASSHGQGLVYGYTF. The DNA of the CDR3 is TGCGCCAGCAGCCACGGACAGGGACTCGTCTATGGCTACACCTTC.

V is TRBV18 and J is TRBJ1-2; possible D gene TRBD1, 6 bases. CDR1 is KGHSH and CDR2 is LQKENI in the germline V gene. The CDR3 length is 14 residues. V shed 6 bases and J shed 1 base, with 12 bases lying between them. CDR3 region: CASSTGANNYGYTF. The CDR3 nucleotides read TGTGCCAGCTCGACAGGTGCGAATAACTATGGCTACACCTTC.

The rearrangement links TRBV7-9 to TRBJ1-5; 9 positions agree with TRBD1. Trimming at V came to 4 bases and at J to 7 bases, leaving 8 bases not matched to a gene. Germline V gene data show CDR1 as SEHNR and CDR2 as FQNEAQ (reference sequence). The CDR3 consists of 15 residues. In DNA, the CDR3 is TGTGCCAGCAGCTCTGGGACAGGGCTGAGCCAGCCCCAGCATTTT. This codes for CASSSGTGLSQPQHF.

This clone showed up just a few times. The chain couples TRBV10-3 to TRBJ1-5; D may be TRBD1 (5 bases). The CDR3 totals 16 residues. Deletions cut 5 bases from V and 6 bases from J, with 20 bases between. Germline-derived CDR1 and CDR2 are ENHRY and SYGVKD. CDR3: CAISSGSTGYGQPQHF. DNA of the CDR3: TGTGCCATCAGTTCCGGATCAACAGGATACGGTCAGCCCCAGCATTTT.

This clone was recorded a few times. This chain joins TRBV30 and TRBJ1-3, with D possibly matching TRBD1 (6 bases). V lost 6 bases to trimming and J lost 2 bases, with 11 bases between them. CDR3 length: 13 amino acids. Germline lookup yields CDR1 GTSNPN and CDR2 SVGIG (reference sequence). In nucleotides, the CDR3 is TGTGCCTGCGCATGGGACACTGGAAACACCATATATTTT. The encoded protein is CACAWDTGNTIYF.

The chain is built from TRBV7-9 and TRBJ1-1, with D uncertain. CDR1 SEHNR and CDR2 FQNEAQ come from the germline V gene (reference sequence). V was pared by 1 base and J by 6 bases, with 6 bases between. The length of the CDR3 is 12 residues. In DNA form, the CDR3 reads TGTGCCAGCAGCTTAGAGTTAGCTGAAGCTTTCTTT. Its translation: CASSLELAEAFF.

The chain couples TRBV6-6 to TRBJ1-2; D remains unclear. Germline CDR1 MNHNY, CDR2 SVGAGI (reference sequence). This CDR3 is 15 amino acids long. V lost 1 base, J lost 0 bases, and 9 bases lay in between. The CDR3 sequence: CASSYYPVPNYGYTF. CDR3 nucleotide sequence: TGTGCCAGCAGTTACTATCCAGTTCCTAACTATGGCTACACCTTC.

The rearrangement uses TRBV6-4 and TRBJ2-7; D perhaps matches TRBD2 (6 bases). The germline gives CDR1 MRHNA, CDR2 SNTAGT. CDR3 length: 11 residues. The CDR3 sequence: CDRSGAYEQYF. CDR3 DNA sequence: TGTGATAGATCGGGGGCCTACGAGCAGTACTTC.

Only a few counts were recorded for this clone. The chain has TRBV21-1 and TRBJ1-4. TRBV21-1 is a pseudogene locus. The CDR3 contains 16 residues. CDR3 in DNA: TGTGCCAGCAGCAACGGGCCGGGAGTGGCAAATGAAAAACTGTTTTTT. It translates to CASSNGPGVANEKLFF.

This rearrangement joins TRBV28 to TRBJ2-7; 8 bases are a match to TRBD2. The CDR3 totals 14 residues. CDR1 is MDHEN, CDR2 SYDVKM, per germline. V was clipped by 8 bases and J by 4 bases; unmatched bases: 10. The CDR3 spells CASQSGGPGYEQYF. The CDR3 nucleotides read TGTGCCAGCCAGAGCGGGGGCCCGGGGTACGAGCAGTACTTC.

V and J are TRBV7-2 and TRBJ2-2; D is undetermined. With 5 bases removed from V and 4 bases from J, the gap between germline ends came to 17 bases. Germline-derived CDR1 and CDR2 are SGHTA and FQGNSA. The length of the CDR3 is 16 residues. CDR3 sequence: CASSRHDPQPTGELFF. Written as DNA, the CDR3 is TGTGCCAGCAGCCGACATGACCCGCAGCCCACCGGGGAGCTGTTTTTT.

The V and J genes are TRBV4-2 and TRBJ2-1, with 9 bases identical to TRBD1. Looked up from germline, CDR1 is LGHNA and CDR2 is YNFKEQ. The CDR3 length is 17 residues. The ends lost 4 bases at V and 7 bases at J; junction bases unmatched: 14. The CDR3 region has the DNA TGTGCCAGCAGCCCGGCGGGGCCCGGGACAGGGTCGAATGAGCAGTTCTTC. Its protein product is CASSPAGPGTGSNEQFF.

V is TRBV4-3 and J is TRBJ2-1, with 10 nucleotides matching TRBD2. CDR3 size: 17 residues. V lost 0 bases and J lost 4; bases outside the gene matches: 6. The germline V gene encodes CDR1 LGHNA and CDR2 YSLEER. CDR3 nucleotide sequence: TGCGCCAGCAGCCAAGATGTTGCTAGCGGGGGTTACAATGAGCAGTTCTTC. This sequence encodes CASSQDVASGGYNEQFF.